This passage covers 9 T cell receptor beta chains from one sample sequenced in a study of blood T cell repertoires in COVID-19. TCRdb's table, derived via immunoSEQ multiplex PCR, lists solely in-frame clones and lacks some. In the table there are fewer than 60,000 clones, roughly 90% of which are singletons. Sequencing was done on a sample of peripheral blood. The receptors stem from a human donor in a cohort sampled during active COVID-19.

The CDR3 DNA follows: TGTGCCTGGAGCCGGGACAGGGTGACCACTGAAGCTTTCTTT. Translated, it gives CAWSRDRVTTEAFF. The chain is built from TRBV30 and TRBJ1-1; 9 bases align to TRBD1. The CDR3 totals 14 residues. Germline CDR1 is GTSNPN and CDR2 is SVGIG (reference sequence). Germline trimming cut 3 bases from V and 4 bases from J; bases unmatched to any gene: 6.

This chain uses TRBV28 with TRBJ2-7, with unresolved D. The germline V gene encodes CDR1 MDHEN and CDR2 SYDVKM. V lost 7 bases and J lost 1, with 14 bases in between. The CDR3 length is 14 residues. CDR3 protein: CASTLFRFSYEQYF. DNA for the CDR3: TGTGCCAGCACCTTATTTAGATTTTCCTACGAGCAGTACTTC.

The V and J genes are TRBV5-1 and TRBJ2-3, with 7 bases matching TRBD2. Germline V lookup: CDR1 SGHRS, CDR2 YFSETQ. The CDR3 extends over 15 amino acids. Trimming took 0 bases from V and 6 from J; bases not matched to a gene: 7. The CDR3 DNA follows: TGCGCCAGCAGCTTGGCCGCGGGAGTCGGGGATACGCAGTATTTT. It codes for CASSLAAGVGDTQYF.

In this sample, this clone turned up a few times. V and J are TRBV6-5 and TRBJ1-4; D remains unclear. The CDR3 is 14 amino acids. V was clipped by 7 bases and J by 4 bases, with 13 bases between them. In germline, CDR1 is MNHEY, CDR2 SVGAGI. Written as DNA, the CDR3 is TGTGCCAGCACTATTCGGCTAGATAATGAAAAACTGTTTTTT. Translated, it gives CASTIRLDNEKLFF.

This clone showed up just a few times. V gene TRBV7-9 combines with J gene TRBJ2-7, with a possible D match to TRBD1 (6 bases). Germline V gene sequence: CDR1 SEHNR, CDR2 FQNEAQ (reference sequence). V was pared by 1 base and J by 0 bases, with 10 bases between. This CDR3 is built from 15 residues. CDR3 in amino acids: CASSLGQAISYEQYF. The CDR3 bases are TGTGCCAGCAGCTTAGGACAGGCTATCTCCTACGAGCAGTACTTC. The whole variable domain, remainder taken from reference TRBV7-9 and TRBJ2-7, is DTGVSQNPRHKITKRGQNVTFRCDPISEHNRLYWYRQTLGQGPEFLTYFQNEAQLEKSRLLSDRFSAERPKGSFSTLEIQRTEQGDSAMYLCASSLGQAISYEQYFGPGTRLTVT.

The CDR3: CASSLLPRDSQETQYF. DNA of the CDR3: TGTGCCAGCAGCTTACTCCCCCGGGACAGTCAAGAGACCCAGTACTTC. The chain uses TRBV13 and TRBJ2-5; 7 bases line up with TRBD1. CDR1 and CDR2 (germline): PRHDT, FYEKMQ (reference sequence). The CDR3 is 16 amino acids. V lost 2 bases to trimming and J lost 2 bases; unmatched junction nucleotides: 8.

The J gene is TRBJ1-2, the V gene TRBV27; maybe TRBD1 (5 bases). CDR1 and CDR2 from the germline V gene are MNHEY and SMNVEV (reference sequence). Between the trimmed V and J ends, which lost 0 bases and 5 bases, there was a span of 16 bases. This CDR3 has 16 residues. In nucleotides, the CDR3 is TGTGCCAGCAGTTTATCACCAGGGCATGCGGTTTATGGCTACACCTTC. Protein product: CASSLSPGHAVYGYTF.

V is TRBV5-1 and J is TRBJ2-6; 7 bases are shared with TRBD2. Germline CDR1 is SGHRS and CDR2 is YFSETQ. With 0 bases clipped from V and 0 bases from J, the junction kept 15 bases outside the gene matches. This CDR3 has 21 residues. CDR3 sequence: CASSLAEGGGKRNSGANVLTF. CDR3 coding DNA: TGCGCCAGCAGCTTGGCGGAGGGCGGGGGAAAGAGGAACTCTGGGGCCAACGTCCTGACTTTC.

The chain joins TRBV19 to TRBJ1-4; 7 bases are a match to TRBD1. Germline V gives CDR1 LNHDA, CDR2 SQIVND (reference sequence). This CDR3 comprises 18 residues. The V and J ends lost 5 bases and 6 bases, in that order; junction bases with no gene match: 18. CDR3 amino acids: CASSLVGTELSWDEKLFF. CDR3 DNA: TGTGCCAGTAGTCTCGTTGGGACAGAACTTTCCTGGGATGAAAAACTGTTTTTT.